The 20 T cell receptor beta chains below all came from one sample that was sequenced in a study of T-cell reconstitution after alpha-beta-depleted transplantation in children. This sample's TCRbeta library carried unique molecular identifier barcodes. TCRdb reprocessed the PCR reads via MiXCR and lists one record per CDR3 protein. The sample yields about 290,000 distinct CDR3 sequences, almost 8% seen once. Whole-study findings and limits: One year post-transplant, T-cell counts and diversity were largely derived from T cells produced anew.

Which antigens these TCRs recognize remains unknown. Sequencing used peripheral blood, obtained 360 days after TCRalphabeta/CD19-depleted stem cell transplant. The source is a female patient between 2 and 10 years old who had a stem cell transplant for Fanconi anemia, so the T cells may come from the graft donor.

This clonotype occurred many times. The chain couples TRBV7-2 to TRBJ1-6; 11 bases agree with TRBD1. The V and J ends lost 3 bases and 10 bases, in that order; junction bases with no gene match: 2. Germline CDR1 is SGHTA and CDR2 is FQGNSA. The CDR3 has 14 residues. Here the CDR3 reads CASSLDRGQSPLHF. The DNA for the CDR3 is TGTGCCAGCAGCTTGGACAGGGGGCAGTCACCCCTCCACTTT.

This clonotype was seen many times. This chain connects TRBV12-3 or TRBV12-4 to TRBJ2-1, with TRBD2 matching over 8 bases. The V segment lost 2 bases and the J segment 3 bases; nucleotides outside the gene matches: 3. The length of the CDR3 is 15 residues. CDR3 bases: TGTGCCAGCAGTTTAAGTAGCGGGGTCTACAATGAGCAGTTCTTC. Translating gives CASSLSSGVYNEQFF.

The gene calls are TRBV28 and TRBJ2-3, with 8 bases aligning to TRBD2. The V segment lost 3 bases and the J segment 5 bases; nucleotides outside the gene matches: 7. CDR1 is MDHEN and CDR2 is SYDVKM in the germline V gene. The CDR3 is 15 residues long. The CDR3 loop reads CASSLGGLVGDTQYF. CDR3 DNA sequence: TGTGCCAGCAGTTTGGGGGGACTAGTGGGAGATACGCAGTATTTT.

The V gene is TRBV18, the J gene TRBJ1-5, with a possible D match to TRBD1 (6 bases). V was clipped by 2 bases and J by 3 bases, with 8 bases between them. This CDR3 comprises 14 residues. Looked up from germline, CDR1 is KGHSH and CDR2 is LQKENI. CDR3 protein: CASSPGTPNQPQHF. CDR3 nucleotide sequence: TGTGCCAGCTCACCAGGGACACCCAATCAGCCCCAGCATTTT.

This clonotype was recorded many times. The chain combines TRBV20-1 with TRBJ2-1; TRBD1 or TRBD2 may be the D gene (5 bases each). The CDR3 has 16 residues. In germline, CDR1 is DFQATT, CDR2 SNEGSKA (reference sequence). Trimming took 2 bases from V and 5 from J, leaving 19 bases between them. The CDR3 DNA reads TGCAGTGCTAGAATCTCCACGGGGCTAGCAAACAATGAGCAGTTCTTC. Translating it yields CSARISTGLANNEQFF.

This clonotype was seen ten or more times. This chain joins TRBV24-1 and TRBJ2-5, with D possibly being TRBD1 (5 bases). Germline V CDR1 and CDR2: KGHDR, SFDVKD. V lost 9 bases, J lost 1 base, and 11 bases lay in between. The CDR3 has 13 residues. CDR3 region: CATGWGSQETQYF. The CDR3 nucleotides read TGTGCCACCGGGTGGGGCAGCCAAGAGACCCAGTACTTC.

In this sample, this clonotype turned up many times. The V gene is TRBV10-3, the J gene TRBJ2-5, with 8 bases lining up with TRBD1. The germline V gene encodes CDR1 ENHRY and CDR2 SYGVKD. Trimming at V came to 6 bases and at J to 4 bases, leaving 7 bases not matched to a gene. CDR3 size: 14 residues. CDR3 amino acids: CAIREQGEAETQYF. The CDR3 DNA sequence: TGTGCCATCAGGGAACAGGGGGAGGCAGAGACCCAGTACTTC.

This clonotype was seen repeatedly, ten times or more. The chain joins TRBV6-5 to TRBJ2-7; 7 bases align to TRBD1. V lost 2 bases to trimming and J lost 2 bases; unmatched junction nucleotides: 12. In germline, CDR1 is MNHEY, CDR2 SVGAGI. The CDR3 consists of 17 residues. The CDR3 is CASSYPQGHTGAYEQYF. CDR3 nucleotides: TGTGCCAGCAGTTACCCCCAAGGACACACAGGGGCCTACGAGCAGTACTTC.

The chain has TRBV7-6 and TRBJ2-7; possibly TRBD1 or TRBD2 for D (6 bases each). The CDR3 sequence is 15 residues long. V gave up 4 bases and J gave up 1 base, with 14 bases separating them. CDR1 is SGHVS, CDR2 FNYEAQ, per germline. DNA for the CDR3: TGTGCCAGCAGCTCGGAGGGGGACGGGTCCTACGAGCAGTACTTC. This gives the protein CASSSEGDGSYEQYF.

This chain links TRBV5-5 with TRBJ2-5; D is possibly TRBD1 or TRBD2 (5 bases each). With 3 bases removed from V and 4 bases from J, the gap between germline ends came to 13 bases. Germline V gene lookup returns CDR1 SGHKS and CDR2 YYEKEE (reference sequence). The CDR3 length is 14 residues. CDR3 nucleotide sequence: TGTGCCAGCAGCTCCGGAGAAGGGACAGAGACCCAGTACTTC. Protein product: CASSSGEGTETQYF.

Many counts were recorded for this clonotype. The J gene is TRBJ2-5, the V gene TRBV6-5; D perhaps matches TRBD1 (5 bases). The CDR3 has 13 amino acids. Germline lookup yields CDR1 MNHEY and CDR2 SVGAGI. V was clipped by 8 bases and J by 4 bases, with 14 bases between them. CDR3 in DNA: TGTGCCAGCTCCAGGGATTTTAGAGAGACCCAGTACTTC. This sequence encodes CASSRDFRETQYF.

This clonotype was seen only a few times. The genes are TRBV11-2 and TRBJ2-3; 11 bases match TRBD2. With 5 bases clipped from V and 3 bases from J, the junction kept 7 bases outside the gene matches. There are 16 residues in the CDR3. Germline CDR1 is SGHAT and CDR2 is FQNNGV. Here the CDR3 DNA reads TGTGCCAGCAGCCCTTTTAGCGGGGGGGGGACAGATACGCAGTATTTT. Its protein product is CASSPFSGGGTDTQYF.

In its sample, this clonotype was seen many times. V and J are TRBV20-1 and TRBJ2-1, with 9 bases that match TRBD1. This CDR3 comprises 13 residues. V shed 3 bases and J 8 bases; nucleotides not matched to a gene: 5. Germline assignment: CDR1 DFQATT and CDR2 SNEGSKA (reference sequence). The CDR3 DNA follows: TGCAGTGCTAGCGGGACAGGGTGGTATGAGCAGTTCTTC. Protein sequence: CSASGTGWYEQFF.

This clonotype has only a few counts. V usage is TRBV7-2 and J usage is TRBJ2-3; D not certain. CDR1 is SGHTA and CDR2 is FQGNSA in the germline V gene. The CDR3 loop spans 13 amino acids. Trimming removed 1 base at V and 4 bases at J, with 6 bases between. In DNA form, the CDR3 reads TGTGCCAGCAGCTTAGATGGGTCAGATACGCAGTATTTT. It codes for CASSLDGSDTQYF.

This clonotype occurred a few times. This chain connects TRBV20-1 to TRBJ2-5; no clear D. Trimming left V 3 bases short and J 0 bases short, with 8 bases between. The germline V gene encodes CDR1 DFQATT and CDR2 SNEGSKA (reference sequence). This CDR3 contains 13 residues. CDR3 DNA: TGCAGTGCTAGGGGCAGCTACCAAGAGACCCAGTACTTC. Its translation: CSARGSYQETQYF.

This clonotype was observed at least ten times. The CDR3 region is CASRLVGSGELFF. In nucleotides, the CDR3 is TGTGCCAGCAGGCTGGTGGGATCTGGGGAGCTGTTTTTT. The chain uses TRBV5-5 and TRBJ2-2; unclear D gene. The ends were cut back, 5 bases at V and 8 bases at J, with 13 bases in the middle. The germline V gene has CDR1 SGHKS and CDR2 YYEKEE (reference sequence). The CDR3 runs to 13 residues.

This clonotype was observed at least ten times. This chain uses TRBV9 with TRBJ2-1, with 7 nucleotides matching TRBD1. J gave up 10 bases and V 4 bases, and 14 bases lay outside the gene matches. Looked up from germline, CDR1 is SGDLS and CDR2 is YYNGEE. This CDR3 is built from 15 residues. The CDR3 protein is CASSKTGSRRWEQFF. The CDR3 DNA reads TGTGCCAGCAGCAAGACAGGGTCGCGGCGTTGGGAGCAGTTCTTC.

The J gene is TRBJ2-4, the V gene TRBV2, with D unresolved. With 4 bases removed from V and 2 bases from J, the gap between germline ends came to 3 bases. Per the germline V gene, CDR1 is SNHLY and CDR2 is FYNNEI. The CDR3 has 12 amino acids. The CDR3 DNA is TGTGCCAGCAGTGTCCCCAAAAACATTCAGTACTTC. This gives the protein CASSVPKNIQYF.

In this sample, this clonotype turned up a few times. The chain carries TRBV7-9 and TRBJ1-1; TRBD1 aligns across 7 bases. The V gene's germline CDR1 is SEHNR and CDR2 FQNEAQ (reference sequence). The CDR3 has 15 amino acids. V was pared by 5 bases and J by 4 bases, with 10 bases of the junction left unmatched. The CDR3 region is CASSPRAQGVTEAFF. The CDR3 DNA reads as TGTGCCAGCAGCCCACGGGCCCAGGGGGTCACTGAAGCTTTCTTT.

This clonotype was seen at least ten times. The V call is TRBV7-9, the J call TRBJ2-2, with 11 nucleotides matching TRBD1. With 5 bases clipped from V and 5 bases from J, the junction kept 10 bases outside the gene matches. The CDR3 sequence is 17 residues long. Germline V gene lookup returns CDR1 SEHNR and CDR2 FQNEAQ (reference sequence). This CDR3 is CASSHRTGGVQTGELFF. In DNA form, the CDR3 reads TGTGCCAGCAGCCACCGGACAGGGGGCGTTCAAACCGGGGAGCTGTTTTTT.